Below are 32 T cell receptor beta chains sequenced from a single sample in a study of naive and memory T cell subsets. Both TRBC1 and TRBC2 were covered by a beta constant-region primer of two equimolar oligonucleotides. TCRdb re-analysed the UMI-ligation and nested PCR reads in MiXCR, keeping a single row per CDR3 protein. Among 120,000 to 150,000 distinct CDR3 sequences listed, around 15% were seen once. The sequencing sample was made of naive CD4+ T cells from blood. These receptors all come from a human donor in good health.

This clonotype appeared many times. The V call is TRBV6-1, the J call TRBJ1-2, with D uncertain. The germline V and J ends were trimmed by 1 base and 9 bases, with 21 bases remaining between them. This CDR3 is 16 amino acids long. Germline loops: CDR1 MNHNS, CDR2 SASEGT. CDR3 sequence reads: CASSEEFLDPVLRYTF. The CDR3 DNA reads as TGTGCCAGCAGTGAAGAGTTTTTGGACCCCGTATTGCGCTACACCTTC.

V is TRBV29-1 and J is TRBJ2-3; D perhaps matches TRBD1 (5 bases). The CDR3 extends over 13 amino acids. The germline gives CDR1 SQVTM, CDR2 ANQGSEA. V dropped 2 bases and J dropped 0 bases, with 6 bases sitting between them. The chain's CDR3 is CSVERQSTDTQYF. The CDR3 DNA sequence: TGCAGCGTTGAAAGACAGAGCACAGATACGCAGTATTTT.

This clonotype turned up a few times. J is TRBJ2-3 and V is TRBV20-1; TRBD2 matches at 11 bases. Trimming at V came to 3 bases and at J to 3 bases, leaving 8 bases not matched to a gene. The CDR3 has 16 amino acids. CDR1 and CDR2 from the germline V gene are DFQATT and SNEGSKA (reference sequence). For the CDR3, the DNA is TGCAGTGCTAGTAACGTACTAGCGGGAGTGACAGATACGCAGTATTTT. This translates into CSASNVLAGVTDTQYF.

The J gene is TRBJ2-3, the V gene TRBV29-1; 16 nucleotides match TRBD2. Germline CDR1 and CDR2: SQVTM and ANQGSEA. The J segment lost 2 bases and the V segment lost 6 bases, leaving 8 bases of the junction unmatched. The CDR3 is 17 residues long. The DNA of the CDR3 is TGCAGCGTGGGGGGACTAGCGGGAGGGCTAGACACAGATACGCAGTATTTT. It yields the protein CSVGGLAGGLDTDTQYF.

The chain has TRBV18 and TRBJ2-7; D perhaps matches TRBD1 (5 bases). From germline, CDR1 is KGHSH and CDR2 LQKENI. The CDR3 length is 13 residues. V shed 2 bases and J shed 6 bases, with 11 bases lying between them. Here the CDR3 reads CASSPGEGVEQYF. The CDR3 DNA is TGTGCCAGCTCACCAGGGGAAGGGGTCGAGCAGTACTTC.

This clonotype showed up many times. The J gene is TRBJ2-1, the V gene TRBV5-4, with 13 bases that match TRBD2. J lost 6 bases, V lost 4 bases, and 10 bases had no gene match. The V gene's germline CDR1 is SGHNT and CDR2 YYREEE (reference sequence). CDR3 length: 17 amino acids. The CDR3, as DNA: TGTGCCAGCAGCCCAGGACTAGCGGGAGCGGTACGCAATGAGCAGTTCTTC. Its protein is CASSPGLAGAVRNEQFF.

This clonotype has only a few counts. The chain is built from TRBV20-1 and TRBJ1-5, with D perhaps TRBD1 (6 bases). Germline loops: CDR1 DFQATT, CDR2 SNEGSKA (reference sequence). The length of the CDR3 is 15 residues. Trimming pared 0 bases from V and 4 bases from J, leaving 13 bases between. The CDR3 here is CSARDAGEGNQPQHF. CDR3 sequence (DNA): TGCAGTGCTAGAGACGCAGGGGAAGGAAATCAGCCCCAGCATTTT.

CDR3 nucleotide sequence: TGCAGTGCTGGGGGGGGGCCCCAGCATTTT. As protein: CSAGGGPQHF. V usage is TRBV20-1 and J usage is TRBJ1-5, with a possible D match to TRBD1 (5 bases). Germline values: CDR1 DFQATT, CDR2 SNEGSKA (reference sequence). The V end lost 5 bases, the J end lost 9 bases, and 8 bases lay between the germline ends. This CDR3 contains 10 residues.

The rearrangement joins TRBV10-3 to TRBJ2-1; D is uncertain. The CDR3 covers 13 residues. CDR1 and CDR2 (germline): ENHRY, SYGVKD. V was shortened by 8 bases and J by 1 base, with 9 bases between the two germline ends. In DNA, the CDR3 is TGTGCCATCGGGCACGAATCCTACAATGAGCAGTTCTTC. Its protein is CAIGHESYNEQFF.

V usage is TRBV28 and J usage is TRBJ2-4, with D maybe TRBD1 (5 bases). CDR3 length: 16 residues. Trimming removed 5 bases from V and 1 base from J, with 15 bases in between. Germline loops: CDR1 MDHEN, CDR2 SYDVKM. CDR3: CASSPRQPGAKNIQYF. The CDR3 bases are TGTGCCAGCAGTCCCCGACAGCCAGGGGCCAAAAACATTCAGTACTTC. Supplemented by reference TRBV28 and TRBJ2-4, the full variable domain reads DVKVTQSSRYLVKRTGEKVFLECVQDMDHENMFWYRQDPGLGLRLIYFSYDVKMKEKGDIPEGYSVSREKKERFSLILESASTNQTSMYLCASSPRQPGAKNIQYFGAGTRLSVL.

The rearrangement links TRBV20-1 to TRBJ2-7; 11 bases are a match to TRBD2. Germline V gene lookup returns CDR1 DFQATT and CDR2 SNEGSKA (reference sequence). The CDR3 length is 12 residues. The trim removed 6 bases at V and 6 bases at J, leaving 4 bases unmatched. CDR3 DNA sequence: TGCAGTGCGACTAGCGGGAACGGCGAGCAGTACTTC. Translation gives CSATSGNGEQYF.

The chain has TRBV10-3 and TRBJ1-5; 7 bases agree with TRBD1. Trimming took 3 bases from V and 6 from J; bases not matched to a gene: 5. Looked up from germline, CDR1 is ENHRY and CDR2 is SYGVKD. This CDR3 spans 14 amino acids. The CDR3 DNA reads TGTGCCATCAGTGACGACAGGGATGGTCAGCCCCAGCATTTT. Amino acids: CAISDDRDGQPQHF.

This clonotype was observed a handful of times. The chain couples TRBV29-1 to TRBJ2-3, with 8 nucleotides matching TRBD1. J gave up 7 bases and V 3 bases, and 6 bases lay outside the gene matches. The CDR3 consists of 13 residues. Germline CDR1 reads SQVTM; CDR2 reads ANQGSEA. CDR3 sequence reads: CSVEGPGGNTQYF. CDR3 nucleotides: TGCAGCGTTGAGGGGCCAGGGGGCAATACGCAGTATTTT.

This clonotype was found a few times. The chain is built from TRBV5-5 and TRBJ2-7, with D tentatively TRBD1 or TRBD2 (5 bases each). This CDR3 has 14 amino acids. V lost 3 bases to trimming and J lost 3 bases, with 13 bases between them. Germline V CDR1 and CDR2: SGHKS, YYEKEE (reference sequence). CDR3 residues: CASSSSGRYYEQYF. The DNA of the CDR3 is TGTGCCAGCAGCTCTTCGGGGCGGTACTACGAGCAGTACTTC.

The chain employs TRBV7-2 and TRBJ2-7; 14 nucleotides align to TRBD2. J lost 2 bases, V lost 5 bases, and 8 bases had no gene match. This CDR3 has 17 amino acids. Per germline, CDR1 SGHTA and CDR2 FQGNSA. The CDR3 sequence: CASSPRPGLAGAYEQYF. The CDR3 DNA follows: TGTGCCAGCAGCCCACGGCCGGGACTAGCGGGAGCCTACGAGCAGTACTTC.

In its sample, this clonotype was seen a few times. The chain recombines TRBV15 with TRBJ2-3, with unresolved D. Germline V gene data show CDR1 as LNHNV and CDR2 as YYDKDF (reference sequence). The CDR3 covers 13 residues. V was shortened by 1 base and J by 3 bases, with 5 bases between the two germline ends. CDR3 residues: CATSRGITDTQYF. The CDR3 coding sequence is TGTGCCACCAGCAGAGGTATAACAGATACGCAGTATTTT. Filled out from reference TRBV15 and TRBJ2-3, the complete variable domain reads DAMVIQNPRYQVTQFGKPVTLSCSQTLNHNVMYWYQQKSSQAPKLLFHYYDKDFNNEADTPDNFQSRRPNTSFCFLDIRSPGLGDTAMYLCATSRGITDTQYFGPGTRLTVL.

This clonotype showed up just a few times. The genes are TRBV18 and TRBJ2-6; D is possibly TRBD2 (5 bases). Germline CDR1 is KGHSH and CDR2 is LQKENI. CDR3 length: 18 amino acids. V was trimmed by 4 bases and J by 0 bases, leaving 16 bases between them. CDR3: CASSRGQPNSSGANVLTF. The CDR3 DNA reads as TGTGCCAGCTCACGAGGGCAGCCTAATAGCTCTGGGGCCAACGTCCTGACTTTC. The full variable domain, with the rest looked up from reference TRBV18 and TRBJ2-6, is NAGVMQNPRHLVRRRGQEARLRCSPMKGHSHVYWYRQLPEEGLKFMVYLQKENIIDESGMPKERFSAEFPKEGPSILRIQQVVRGDSAAYFCASSRGQPNSSGANVLTFGAGSRLTVL.

This clonotype has only a few counts. The chain joins TRBV14 to TRBJ2-5, with D uncertain. CDR3 length: 14 residues. The V end was cut by 3 bases, the J end by 2 bases, with 10 bases between. The germline V gene has CDR1 SGHDN and CDR2 FVKESK. CDR3 sequence reads: CASSQSQRQETQYF. CDR3 bases: TGTGCCAGCAGCCAGAGCCAGAGGCAAGAGACCCAGTACTTC.

V usage is TRBV21-1 and J usage is TRBJ2-3; TRBD2, as called in the table, went unchecked against the DNA. TRBV21-1 is shown as a pseudogene. The CDR3 is 20 residues long. For the CDR3, the DNA is TGTGCCAGCAGCACCAGACGGACTTTCCATTTACTAGAGTTACCTGATACGCAGTATTTT. This encodes CASSTRRTFHLLELPDTQYF.

The V and J genes are TRBV6-2 or TRBV6-3 and TRBJ1-6; D remains unclear. The germline V gene has CDR1 MNHEY and CDR2 SVGEGT. CDR3 length: 13 amino acids. The germline V and J ends were trimmed by 2 bases and 8 bases, with 7 bases remaining between them. The chain's CDR3 is CASSYERDSPLHF. The DNA of the CDR3 is TGTGCCAGCAGTTACGAGAGGGATTCACCCCTCCACTTT.

The V and J genes are TRBV18 and TRBJ2-1; 8 positions match TRBD2. Per the germline V gene, CDR1 is KGHSH and CDR2 is LQKENI. The CDR3 extends over 16 amino acids. V shed 3 bases, J shed 9 bases, and the junction held 13 bases outside the gene matches. The CDR3 DNA sequence: TGTGCCAGCTCACCCCCAGGTAGCGGGACTGGGCGTGAGCAGTTCTTC. Encoded protein: CASSPPGSGTGREQFF. The variable domain in full, completed from reference TRBV18 and TRBJ2-1, reads NAGVMQNPRHLVRRRGQEARLRCSPMKGHSHVYWYRQLPEEGLKFMVYLQKENIIDESGMPKERFSAEFPKEGPSILRIQQVVRGDSAAYFCASSPPGSGTGREQFFGPGTRLTVL.

A few counts support this clonotype. The V and J genes are TRBV28 and TRBJ2-6; TRBD1 agrees at 9 bases. CDR3 length: 18 amino acids. CDR1 is MDHEN and CDR2 is SYDVKM in the germline V gene. Germline trimming cut 3 bases from V and 4 bases from J; bases unmatched to any gene: 10. The DNA of the CDR3 is TGTGCCAGCAGTTTTCGTCCCGGGACAGGGTCAGGGGCCAACGTCCTGACTTTC. The encoded protein is CASSFRPGTGSGANVLTF.

There are a few counts of this clonotype. This chain joins TRBV11-2 and TRBJ2-1, with D possibly TRBD2 on 7 matching bases. Per germline, CDR1 SGHAT and CDR2 FQNNGV. This CDR3 is built from 15 residues. Trimming left V 5 bases short and J 7 bases short, with 18 bases between. CDR3 amino acids: CASSLGGGVQNEQFF. For the CDR3, the DNA is TGTGCCAGCAGCCTAGGGGGAGGGGTGCAAAATGAGCAGTTCTTC.

The V gene is TRBV5-1, the J gene TRBJ2-5, with 11 bases matching TRBD2. Germline trimming cut 4 bases from V and 4 bases from J; bases unmatched to any gene: 6. The germline CDR1 and CDR2 sequences are SGHRS and YFSETQ. CDR3 length: 15 residues. CDR3 coding DNA: TGCGCCAGCAGCCCGCTAGCGGGAGGCCCAGAGACCCAGTACTTC. Encoded protein: CASSPLAGGPETQYF.

A few counts support this clonotype. CDR3 protein: CASSRAGAPYNEQFF. CDR3 nucleotide sequence: TGTGCCAGCAGTAGAGCGGGTGCACCCTACAATGAGCAGTTCTTC. This chain uses TRBV27 with TRBJ2-1, with D possibly being TRBD2 (6 bases). The CDR3 is 15 amino acids. Germline CDR1 MNHEY, CDR2 SMNVEV (reference sequence). V dropped 5 bases and J dropped 2 bases, with 13 bases sitting between them.

The chain couples TRBV29-1 to TRBJ1-2; maybe TRBD1 (6 bases). Trimming removed 6 bases from V and 4 bases from J, with 18 bases in between. The germline V gene has CDR1 SQVTM and CDR2 ANQGSEA. The CDR3 runs 14 residues. CDR3 nucleotides: TGCAGCGTACAGGGCCTGGTCGGGTCCTATGGCTACACCTTC. Residues: CSVQGLVGSYGYTF. The whole variable domain, remainder taken from reference TRBV29-1 and TRBJ1-2, is SAVISQKPSRDICQRGTSLTIQCQVDSQVTMMFWYRQQPGQSLTLIATANQGSEATYESGFVIDKFPISRPNLTFSTLTVSNMSPEDSSIYLCSVQGLVGSYGYTFGSGTRLTVV.

The V and J genes are TRBV2 and TRBJ2-7; a weak D match, TRBD2 (5 bases). CDR3 length: 15 residues. V lost 4 bases and J 6 bases, leaving 19 bases between the germline ends. Germline V lookup: CDR1 SNHLY, CDR2 FYNNEI. The CDR3 DNA follows: TGTGCCAGCAGTGTGGAGGCTGCCCGTCAGGCCGAGCAGTACTTC. Translated: CASSVEAARQAEQYF.

Note on this clonotype: This sequence may be a read error, since a much larger clone differs from it by one base. This chain uses TRBV20-1 with TRBJ2-3; TRBD2 agrees at 9 bases. The CDR3 length is 15 residues. The germline CDR1 and CDR2 sequences are DFQATT and SNEGSKA (reference sequence). CDR3 bases: TGCAGTGCTAGACCTAGCGGGACTAGCACAGATACGCAGTGTTTT. As protein: CSARPSGTSTDTQCF.

The rearrangement links TRBV19 to TRBJ2-1, with a weak D call TRBD2 (7 bases). Germline V gene lookup returns CDR1 LNHDA and CDR2 SQIVND (reference sequence). This CDR3 is 14 amino acids long. V gave up 5 bases and J gave up 9 bases, with 17 bases separating them. The CDR3 DNA is TGTGCCAGTAGTTATTCCCCGGGGGGCGGTGAGCAGTTCTTC. This sequence encodes CASSYSPGGGEQFF.

In this sample, this clonotype turned up a few times. The chain uses TRBV12-3 or TRBV12-4 and TRBJ1-4; no definite D call. The CDR3 consists of 20 residues. Trimming pared 3 bases from V and 1 base from J, leaving 24 bases between. CDR3 residues: CASSFRTTSWYSGTNEKLFF. The CDR3 DNA follows: TGTGCCAGCAGTTTTCGTACGACCTCTTGGTATTCGGGAACTAATGAAAAACTGTTTTTT.

The gene calls are TRBV7-2 and TRBJ2-7, with TRBD2 identical over 12 bases. Germline lookup yields CDR1 SGHTA and CDR2 FQGNSA. The CDR3 loop spans 15 amino acids. J lost 2 bases, V lost 5 bases, and 4 bases had no gene match. This CDR3 is CASSLGLAGTYEQYF. In DNA, the CDR3 is TGTGCCAGCAGCCTCGGACTAGCGGGAACCTACGAGCAGTACTTC.

The chain has TRBV18 and TRBJ2-3, with 9 bases that match TRBD2. The V and J ends lost 4 bases and 10 bases, in that order; junction bases with no gene match: 15. This CDR3 spans 16 amino acids. The V gene's germline CDR1 is KGHSH and CDR2 LQKENI. The CDR3 here is CASSQGTSPHLGAQYF. CDR3 in DNA: TGTGCCAGCTCACAGGGGACTAGCCCTCATTTGGGGGCGCAGTATTTT. Together with reference TRBV18 and TRBJ2-3, the CDR3 gives the full variable domain: NAGVMQNPRHLVRRRGQEARLRCSPMKGHSHVYWYRQLPEEGLKFMVYLQKENIIDESGMPKERFSAEFPKEGPSILRIQQVVRGDSAAYFCASSQGTSPHLGAQYFGPGTRLTVL.